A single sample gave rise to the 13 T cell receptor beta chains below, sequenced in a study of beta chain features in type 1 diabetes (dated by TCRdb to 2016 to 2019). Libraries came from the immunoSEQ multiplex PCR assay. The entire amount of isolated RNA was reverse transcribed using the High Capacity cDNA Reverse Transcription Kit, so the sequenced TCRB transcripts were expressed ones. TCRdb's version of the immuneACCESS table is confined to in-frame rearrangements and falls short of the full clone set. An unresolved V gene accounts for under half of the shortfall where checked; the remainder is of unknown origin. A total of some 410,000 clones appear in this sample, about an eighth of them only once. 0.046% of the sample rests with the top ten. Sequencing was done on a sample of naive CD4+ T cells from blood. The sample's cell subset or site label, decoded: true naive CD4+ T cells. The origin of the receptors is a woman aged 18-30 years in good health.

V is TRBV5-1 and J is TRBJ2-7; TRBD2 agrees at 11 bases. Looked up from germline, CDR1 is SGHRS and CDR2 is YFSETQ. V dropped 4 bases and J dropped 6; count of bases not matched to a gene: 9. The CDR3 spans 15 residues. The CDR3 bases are TGCGCCAGCAGCCCCACTAGCGGGAGTTCTCTCGAGCAGTACTTC. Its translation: CASSPTSGSSLEQYF.

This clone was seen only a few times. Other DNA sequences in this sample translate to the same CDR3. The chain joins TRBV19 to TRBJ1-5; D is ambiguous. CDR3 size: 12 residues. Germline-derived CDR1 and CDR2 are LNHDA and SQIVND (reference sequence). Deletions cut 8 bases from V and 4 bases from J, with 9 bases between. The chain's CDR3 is CASSIGNQPQHF. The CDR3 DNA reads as TGTGCCAGTTCCATTGGGAATCAGCCCCAGCATTTT.

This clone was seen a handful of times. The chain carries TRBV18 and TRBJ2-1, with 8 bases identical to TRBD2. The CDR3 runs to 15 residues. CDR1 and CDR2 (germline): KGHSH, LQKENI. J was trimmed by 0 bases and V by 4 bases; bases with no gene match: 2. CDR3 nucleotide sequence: TGTGCCAGCTCACTGACTAGCGACTCCTACAATGAGCAGTTCTTC. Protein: CASSLTSDSYNEQFF.

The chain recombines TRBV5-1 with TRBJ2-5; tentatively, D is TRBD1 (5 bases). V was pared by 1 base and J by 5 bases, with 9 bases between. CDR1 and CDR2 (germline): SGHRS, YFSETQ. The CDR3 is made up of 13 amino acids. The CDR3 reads CASSLSQGETQYF. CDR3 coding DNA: TGCGCCAGCAGCTTGTCGCAGGGTGAGACCCAGTACTTC.

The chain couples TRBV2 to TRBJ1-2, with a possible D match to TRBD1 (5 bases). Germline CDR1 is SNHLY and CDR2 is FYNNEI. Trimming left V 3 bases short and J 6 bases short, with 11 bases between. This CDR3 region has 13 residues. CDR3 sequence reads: CASSDQGFNGYTF. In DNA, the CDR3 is TGTGCCAGCAGTGATCAGGGATTTAATGGCTACACCTTC.

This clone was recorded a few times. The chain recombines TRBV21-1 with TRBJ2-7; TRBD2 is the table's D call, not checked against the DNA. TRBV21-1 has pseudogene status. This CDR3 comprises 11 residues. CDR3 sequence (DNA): TGTGCCAGCAGATCTGGAGGCGAGCAGTACTTC. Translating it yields CASRSGGEQYF.

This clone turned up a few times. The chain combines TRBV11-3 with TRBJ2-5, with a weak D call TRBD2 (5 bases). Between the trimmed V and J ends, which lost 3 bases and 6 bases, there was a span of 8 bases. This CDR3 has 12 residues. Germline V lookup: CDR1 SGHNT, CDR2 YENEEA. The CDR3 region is CASSLDSKTQYF. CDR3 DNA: TGTGCCAGCAGCTTGGACTCAAAGACCCAGTACTTC.

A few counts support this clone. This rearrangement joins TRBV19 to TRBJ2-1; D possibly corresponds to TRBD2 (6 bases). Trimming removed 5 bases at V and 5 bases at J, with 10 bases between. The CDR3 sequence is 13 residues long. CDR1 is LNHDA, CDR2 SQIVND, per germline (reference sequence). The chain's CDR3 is CASSVTGDNEQFF. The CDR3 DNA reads TGTGCCAGTAGTGTTACGGGGGACAATGAGCAGTTCTTC.

CDR3 region: CASSQGRMNTEAFF. The CDR3 DNA sequence: TGTGCCAGCAGCCAGGGACGGATGAACACTGAAGCTTTCTTT. This chain links TRBV7-8 with TRBJ1-1; tentatively, D is TRBD1 (5 bases). Germline assignment: CDR1 SGHVS and CDR2 FQNEAQ. The CDR3 loop spans 14 amino acids. The ends were cut back, 5 bases at V and 0 bases at J, with 10 bases in the middle.

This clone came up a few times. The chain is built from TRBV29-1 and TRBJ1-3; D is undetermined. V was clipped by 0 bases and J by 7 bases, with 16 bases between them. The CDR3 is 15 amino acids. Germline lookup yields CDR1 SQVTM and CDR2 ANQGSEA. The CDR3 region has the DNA TGCAGCGTTGAAGATCTGGGGTCCGGTAGGAACACCATATATTTT. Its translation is CSVEDLGSGRNTIYF.

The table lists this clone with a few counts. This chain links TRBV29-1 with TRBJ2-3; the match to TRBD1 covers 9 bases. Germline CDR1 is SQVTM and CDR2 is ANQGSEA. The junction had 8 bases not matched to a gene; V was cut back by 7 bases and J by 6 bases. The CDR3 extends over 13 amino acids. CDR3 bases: TGCAGCGGGACGAGGGGGACAGGGGATACGCAGTATTTT. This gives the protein CSGTRGTGDTQYF.

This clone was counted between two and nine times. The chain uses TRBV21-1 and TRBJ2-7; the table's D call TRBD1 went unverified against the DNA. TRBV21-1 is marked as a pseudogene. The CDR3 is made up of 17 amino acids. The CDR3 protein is CASSILPRDRSSYEQYV. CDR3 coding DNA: TGTGCCAGCAGCATCTTACCCCGGGACAGGTCTTCCTACGAGCAGTACGTC.

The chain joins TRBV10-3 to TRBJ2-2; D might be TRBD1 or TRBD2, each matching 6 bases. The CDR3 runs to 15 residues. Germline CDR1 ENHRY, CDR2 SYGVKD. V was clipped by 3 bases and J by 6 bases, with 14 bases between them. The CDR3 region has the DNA TGTGCCATCAGTGATCGGGGGCCCGATGCCGGGGAGCTGTTTTTT. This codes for CAISDRGPDAGELFF.